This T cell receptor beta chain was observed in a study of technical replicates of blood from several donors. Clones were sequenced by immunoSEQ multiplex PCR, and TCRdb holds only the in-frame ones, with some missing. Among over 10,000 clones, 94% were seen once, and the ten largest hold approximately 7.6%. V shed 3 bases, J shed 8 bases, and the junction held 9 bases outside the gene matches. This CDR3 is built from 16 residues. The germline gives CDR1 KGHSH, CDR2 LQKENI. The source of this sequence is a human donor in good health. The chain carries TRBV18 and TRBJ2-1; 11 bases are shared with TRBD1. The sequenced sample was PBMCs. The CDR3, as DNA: TGTGCCAGCTCACCGGGCGGGACAGGGGGTCGCGATGAGCAGTTCTTC. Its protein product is CASSPGGTGGRDEQFF.